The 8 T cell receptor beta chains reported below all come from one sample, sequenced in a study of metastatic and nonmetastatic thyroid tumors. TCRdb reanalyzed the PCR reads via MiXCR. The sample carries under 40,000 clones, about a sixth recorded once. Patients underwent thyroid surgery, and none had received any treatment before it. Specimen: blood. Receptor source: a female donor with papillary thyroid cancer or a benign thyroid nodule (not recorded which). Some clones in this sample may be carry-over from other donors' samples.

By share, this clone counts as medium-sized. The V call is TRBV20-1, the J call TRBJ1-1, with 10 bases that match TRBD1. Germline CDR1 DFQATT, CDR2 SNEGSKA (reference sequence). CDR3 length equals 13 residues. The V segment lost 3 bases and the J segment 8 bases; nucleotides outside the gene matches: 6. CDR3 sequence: CSASPRTGGEAFF. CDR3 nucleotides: TGCAGTGCTAGTCCCCGGACAGGGGGAGAAGCTTTCTTT.

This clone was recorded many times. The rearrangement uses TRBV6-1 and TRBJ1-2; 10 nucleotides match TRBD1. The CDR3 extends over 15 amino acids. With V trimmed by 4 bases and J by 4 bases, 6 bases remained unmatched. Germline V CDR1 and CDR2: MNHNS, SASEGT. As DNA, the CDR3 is TGTGCCAGCAGTGTATCGGGACAGGGGACCTATGGCTACACCTTC. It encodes CASSVSGQGTYGYTF.

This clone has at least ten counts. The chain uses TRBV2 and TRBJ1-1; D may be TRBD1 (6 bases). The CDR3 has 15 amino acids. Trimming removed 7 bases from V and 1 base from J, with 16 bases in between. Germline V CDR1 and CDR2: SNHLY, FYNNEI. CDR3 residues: CASKGDRSRNTEAFF. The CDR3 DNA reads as TGTGCCAGCAAGGGTGACAGGAGCAGGAACACTGAAGCTTTCTTT.

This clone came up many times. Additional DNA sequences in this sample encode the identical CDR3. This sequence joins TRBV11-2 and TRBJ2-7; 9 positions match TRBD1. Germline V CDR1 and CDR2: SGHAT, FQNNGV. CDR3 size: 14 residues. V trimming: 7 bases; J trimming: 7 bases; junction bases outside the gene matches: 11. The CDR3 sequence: CASNLQGASYEQYF. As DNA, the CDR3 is TGTGCCAGCAACCTACAGGGGGCGAGCTATGAGCAGTACTTC.

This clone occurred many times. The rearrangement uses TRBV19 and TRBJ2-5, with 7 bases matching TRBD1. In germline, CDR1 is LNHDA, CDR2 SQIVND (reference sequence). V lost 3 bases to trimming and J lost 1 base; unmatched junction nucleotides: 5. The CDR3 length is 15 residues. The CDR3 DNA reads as TGTGCCAGTAGTATTATGACAGGGATCCAAGAGACCCAGTACTTC. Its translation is CASSIMTGIQETQYF. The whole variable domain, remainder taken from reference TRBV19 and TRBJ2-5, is DGGITQSPKYLFRKEGQNVTLSCEQNLNHDAMYWYRQDPGQGLRLIYYSQIVNDFQKGDIAEGYSVSREKKESFPLTVTSAQKNPTAFYLCASSIMTGIQETQYFGPGTRLLVL.

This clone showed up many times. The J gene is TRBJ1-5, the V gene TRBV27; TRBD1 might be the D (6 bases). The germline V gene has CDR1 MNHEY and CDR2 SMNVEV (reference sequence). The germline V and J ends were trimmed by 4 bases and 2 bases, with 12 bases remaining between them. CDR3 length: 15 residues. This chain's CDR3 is CASSYGGPGNQPQHF. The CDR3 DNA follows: TGTGCCAGCAGTTACGGGGGGCCTGGCAATCAGCCCCAGCATTTT.

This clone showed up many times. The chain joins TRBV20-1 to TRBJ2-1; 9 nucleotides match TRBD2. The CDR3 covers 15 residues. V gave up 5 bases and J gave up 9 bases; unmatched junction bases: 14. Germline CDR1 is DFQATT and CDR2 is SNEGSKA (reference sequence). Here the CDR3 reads CSAWSGRSGFGEQFF. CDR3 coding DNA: TGCAGTGCTTGGAGCGGGAGGAGTGGATTCGGTGAGCAGTTCTTC.

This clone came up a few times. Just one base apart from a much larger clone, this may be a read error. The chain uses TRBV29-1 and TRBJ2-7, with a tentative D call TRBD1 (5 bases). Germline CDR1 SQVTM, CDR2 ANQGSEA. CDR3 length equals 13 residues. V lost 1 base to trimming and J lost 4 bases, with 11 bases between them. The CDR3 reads CSVEGNQGYEQYF. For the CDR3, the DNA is TGCAGCGTTGAAGGTAACCAGGGTTACGAGCAGTACTTC.